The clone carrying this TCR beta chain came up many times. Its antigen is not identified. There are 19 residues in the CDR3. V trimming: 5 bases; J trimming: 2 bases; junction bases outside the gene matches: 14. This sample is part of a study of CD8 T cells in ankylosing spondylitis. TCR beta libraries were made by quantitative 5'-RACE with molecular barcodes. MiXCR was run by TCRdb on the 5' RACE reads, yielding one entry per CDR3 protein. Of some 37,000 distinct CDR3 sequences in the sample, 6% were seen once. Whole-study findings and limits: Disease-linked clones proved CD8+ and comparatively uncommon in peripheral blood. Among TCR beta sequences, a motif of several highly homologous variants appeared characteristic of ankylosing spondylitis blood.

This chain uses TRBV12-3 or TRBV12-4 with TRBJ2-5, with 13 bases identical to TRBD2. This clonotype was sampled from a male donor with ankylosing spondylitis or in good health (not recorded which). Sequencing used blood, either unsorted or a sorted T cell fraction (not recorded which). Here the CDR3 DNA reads TGTGCCAGCAGTCCTTTCTGGACTAGCGGGGGAGAATATCAAGAGACCCAGTACTTC. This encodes CASSPFWTSGGEYQETQYF.